This T cell receptor beta chain was identified during a study of blood T cell repertoires in COVID-19. Germline CDR1 reads SQVTM; CDR2 reads ANQGSEA. The CDR3 length is 14 residues. With V trimmed by 5 bases and J by 1 base, 7 bases remained unmatched. Clones were read by immunoSEQ multiplex PCR, and TCRdb kept only the in-frame ones, dropping some. Of approximately 210,000 clones in the sample, almost 85% are singletons; the top ten hold approximately 8%. The sequence was obtained from a woman in her 50s with active or convalescent COVID-19. The rearrangement joins TRBV29-1 to TRBJ1-2, with TRBD1 matching over 7 bases. The sequenced sample consisted of peripheral blood. The CDR3 bases are TGCAGCGTTACCCCAGGGGGTTTTAACTATGGCTACACCTTC. Translation gives CSVTPGGFNYGYTF.